Shown below are 29 T cell receptor beta chains from a single sample sequenced in a study of T cell repertoires in cytomegalovirus infection. TCRdb fed the reads into MiXCR, producing one record per CDR3 protein. Among hundreds of thousands of distinct CDR3 sequences listed, 24% were seen once. Input material: CD8+ T cells from PBMCs. All receptors come from a human donor in good health (CMV status not recorded). Some clones in this sample may be carry-over from other donors' samples.

This clonotype was observed a handful of times. The V gene is TRBV2, the J gene TRBJ2-3, with D tentatively TRBD2 (6 bases). CDR1 and CDR2 from the germline V gene are SNHLY and FYNNEI. V lost 6 bases, J lost 3 bases, and 16 bases lay in between. This CDR3 region has 15 residues. CDR3 amino acids: CASSNSGAGTDTQYF. Here the CDR3 DNA reads TGTGCCAGCAGCAATAGCGGTGCAGGGACAGATACGCAGTATTTT.

V usage is TRBV4-1 and J usage is TRBJ1-1; D is perhaps TRBD1 (6 bases). V shed 4 bases and J shed 3 bases, with 15 bases lying between them. Germline V gene data show CDR1 as MGHRA and CDR2 as YSYEKL. The CDR3 has 15 amino acids. The DNA for the CDR3 is TGCGCCAGCAGCCCGACTACAGGGTTGGACACTGAAGCTTTCTTT. This gives the protein CASSPTTGLDTEAFF.

This clonotype was picked up many times. The chain employs TRBV7-8 and TRBJ1-1, with 9 bases aligning to TRBD1. The V segment lost 8 bases and the J segment 4 bases; nucleotides outside the gene matches: 8. Looked up from germline, CDR1 is SGHVS and CDR2 is FQNEAQ. CDR3 length: 14 amino acids. CDR3 amino acids: CASRPGQGATEAFF. For the CDR3, the DNA is TGTGCCAGCCGCCCGGGACAGGGAGCCACTGAAGCTTTCTTT.

The chain has TRBV5-4 and TRBJ1-2, with D unresolved. The germline V gene encodes CDR1 SGHNT and CDR2 YYREEE (reference sequence). This CDR3 is 15 amino acids long. Trimming cost V 0 bases and J 6 bases, with 15 bases left between them. CDR3 loop: CASSLAVPFLHGYTF. The CDR3 coding sequence is TGTGCCAGCAGCTTGGCCGTCCCTTTTTTGCATGGCTACACCTTC.

Many counts were recorded for this clonotype. The rearrangement joins TRBV23-1 to TRBJ2-7, with D possibly called TRBD1 or TRBD2 (5 bases each). TRBV23-1 is identified as an open reading frame with a role that is uncertain. The CDR3 loop spans 13 amino acids. V was cut by 0 bases and J by 7 bases, with 10 bases left in between. CDR3 DNA sequence: TGCGCCAGCAGTCAATCTGAGGGGCTTGAGCAGTACGTC. This translates into CASSQSEGLEQYV.

In this sample, this clonotype turned up many times. V is TRBV7-2 and J is TRBJ2-2; D is perhaps TRBD1 or TRBD2 (6 bases each). The germline V and J ends were trimmed by 6 bases and 2 bases, with 19 bases remaining between them. Germline-derived CDR1 and CDR2 are SGHTA and FQGNSA. The length of the CDR3 is 17 residues. CDR3 residues: CASSLPGGTLNTGELFF. The CDR3 DNA follows: TGTGCCAGCAGTCTCCCAGGCGGGACACTAAACACCGGGGAGCTGTTTTTT.

On this clonotype: The junction differs from germline at one of its ends, possibly a read error. The chain links TRBV29-1 to TRBJ1-2; 8 nucleotides align to TRBD1. This CDR3 region has 15 residues. CDR1 is SQVTM and CDR2 is ANQGSEA in the germline V gene. The CDR3 sequence is CSVEAWTGPNYGYTF. CDR3 DNA sequence: TGCAGCGTAGAAGCTTGGACAGGGCCTAACTATGGCTACACCTTC. Complete variable domain (other parts from reference TRBV29-1 and TRBJ1-2): SAVISQKPSRDICQRGTSLTIQCQVDSQVTMMFWYRQQPGQSLTLIATANQGSEATYESGFVIDKFPISRPNLTFSTLTVSNMSPEDSSIYLCSVEAWTGPNYGYTFGSGTRLTVV.

This clonotype was recorded a few times. The chain carries TRBV5-5 and TRBJ2-1; 8 bases align to TRBD2. Germline loops: CDR1 SGHKS, CDR2 YYEKEE (reference sequence). Unmatched junction bases numbered 8, after V lost 1 base and J lost 2 bases. CDR3 length equals 17 residues. The CDR3 DNA follows: TGTGCCAGCAGCTTGACTCTTAGCGGGGCGGCCTACAATGAGCAGTTCTTC. Translated: CASSLTLSGAAYNEQFF.

For this clonotype: A single base is all that separates this from a far larger clone, so a read error is likely. The chain recombines TRBV7-9 with TRBJ2-2; no reliable D call. The germline V gene encodes CDR1 SEHNR and CDR2 FQNEAQ (reference sequence). The CDR3 sequence is 13 residues long. CDR3 in DNA: TGTACCAGCAGCTTATGGAACACCGGGGAGCTGTTTTTT. Protein: CTSSLWNTGELFF.

To note about this clonotype: A much more abundant neighbour one base away suggests this may be a read error. V is TRBV7-2 and J is TRBJ2-3; the D gene is possibly TRBD1 (5 bases). This CDR3 has 15 residues. Per germline, CDR1 SGHTA and CDR2 FQGNSA. Trimming left V 6 bases short and J 5 bases short, with 18 bases between. CDR3 nucleotides: TGTGCCAGCAGTTGGGGTGCAGGGCGCATAGATACGCAGTATTTT. This encodes CASSWGAGRIDTQYF.

As for this clonotype: At one end the junction does not follow the germline gene, possibly because of a read error. The chain links TRBV7-9 to TRBJ2-7; TRBD2 aligns across 8 bases. The CDR3 consists of 15 residues. Germline V gives CDR1 SEHNR, CDR2 FQNEAQ (reference sequence). The CDR3 region has the DNA TGTGCCAGCAGCTTAGGACGGACTAGCTCCCACGAGCAGTACTTC. Translating it yields CASSLGRTSSHEQYF. Variable domain in full (rest from reference TRBV7-9 and TRBJ2-7): DTGVSQNPRHKITKRGQNVTFRCDPISEHNRLYWYRQTLGQGPEFLTYFQNEAQLEKSRLLSDRFSAERPKGSFSTLEIQRTEQGDSAMYLCASSLGRTSSHEQYFGPGTRLTVT.

This clonotype was counted a few times. This chain joins TRBV29-1 and TRBJ2-1, with no clear D. Trimming removed 0 bases from V and 5 bases from J, with 5 bases in between. Germline V CDR1 and CDR2: SQVTM, ANQGSEA. This CDR3 region has 12 residues. CDR3 loop: CSVEDADNEQFF. CDR3 in DNA: TGCAGCGTTGAAGACGCGGACAATGAGCAGTTCTTC.

The chain is built from TRBV28 and TRBJ2-5; D is perhaps TRBD1 (6 bases). Germline CDR1 MDHEN, CDR2 SYDVKM. The V end was cut by 2 bases, the J end by 2 bases, with 9 bases between. The CDR3 covers 14 residues. This CDR3 reads CASSLIRGQETQYF. CDR3 sequence (DNA): TGTGCCAGCAGTTTAATAAGGGGGCAAGAGACCCAGTACTTC.

CDR3 DNA sequence: TGTGCCAGCAGTTATACTACCGGGCCTAAAGAGACCCAGTACTTC. It is translated as CASSYTTGPKETQYF. J is TRBJ2-5 and V is TRBV6-6; D uncertain. Trimming pared 3 bases from V and 3 bases from J, leaving 14 bases between. CDR1 MNHNY and CDR2 SVGAGI come from the germline V gene (reference sequence). The CDR3 has 15 residues.

This clonotype has just a few counts. This chain connects TRBV28 to TRBJ2-5, with 8 bases that match TRBD1. Germline V CDR1 and CDR2: MDHEN, SYDVKM. V shed 6 bases, J shed 2 bases, and the junction held 8 bases outside the gene matches. The CDR3 extends over 15 amino acids. The CDR3 DNA sequence: TGTGCCAGCAGGGCGGGACAGGTGATTCAAGAGACCCAGTACTTC. Translated, it gives CASRAGQVIQETQYF.

This clonotype was counted at least ten times. V usage is TRBV7-8 and J usage is TRBJ2-2; the D gene is possibly TRBD2 (5 bases). Germline V gives CDR1 SGHVS, CDR2 FQNEAQ. The CDR3 is made up of 14 amino acids. Trimming took off 5 bases at V and 3 bases at J, with 10 bases between the two ends. In DNA, the CDR3 is TGTGCCAGCAGCCCGGAGGAAGACACCGGGGAGCTGTTTTTT. This sequence encodes CASSPEEDTGELFF.

There are a few counts of this clonotype. This rearrangement joins TRBV20-1 to TRBJ1-6, with D tentatively TRBD1 (5 bases). This CDR3 region has 15 residues. V was clipped by 0 bases and J by 8 bases, with 14 bases between them. Germline V gene lookup returns CDR1 DFQATT and CDR2 SNEGSKA (reference sequence). The CDR3 loop is CSARDGAKAYSPLHF. CDR3 nucleotides: TGCAGTGCTAGAGATGGGGCCAAGGCCTATTCACCCCTCCACTTT.

As regards this clonotype: With a much larger clone just one base away, this may be a read error. This rearrangement joins TRBV7-2 to TRBJ2-5, with 7 bases that match TRBD2. Trimming removed 5 bases from V and 2 bases from J; junction bases left unmatched: 8. CDR3 length: 15 amino acids. Germline V gene lookup returns CDR1 SGHTA and CDR2 FQGNSA. CDR3 nucleotide sequence: TGTGCCAGCAGCATTTGTGGGACTACACAAGAGACCCAGTACTTC. As protein: CASSICGTTQETQYF.

The gene calls are TRBV29-1 and TRBJ2-1, with 13 bases identical to TRBD2. V gave up 7 bases and J gave up 4 bases; unmatched junction bases: 1. The CDR3 spans 13 residues. Germline CDR1 SQVTM, CDR2 ANQGSEA. This chain's CDR3 is CSGGLAGYNEQFF. CDR3 DNA sequence: TGCAGCGGGGGACTAGCGGGATACAATGAGCAGTTCTTC.

There are a few counts of this clonotype. The CDR3 region is CASRGGRDRYFGQYV. Written as DNA, the CDR3 is TGTGCCAGCAGGGGAGGGCGGGACAGGTACTTCGGGCAGTACGTC. The gene calls are TRBV28 and TRBJ2-7; the D gene is possibly TRBD1 (8 bases). The V and J ends lost 6 bases and 9 bases respectively, with 24 bases between them. The CDR3 totals 15 residues. Germline V lookup: CDR1 MDHEN, CDR2 SYDVKM.

This clonotype was seen more than once but under ten times. The J gene is TRBJ1-1, the V gene TRBV6-2 or TRBV6-3; D is perhaps TRBD1 (6 bases). Looked up from germline, CDR1 is MNHEY and CDR2 is SVGEGT. The CDR3 extends over 16 amino acids. The V end lost 0 bases, the J end lost 3 bases, and 14 bases lay between the germline ends. The chain's CDR3 is CASSYSMRGGYTEAFF. Here the CDR3 DNA reads TGTGCCAGCAGTTACTCGATGAGGGGGGGCTACACTGAAGCTTTCTTT.

V usage is TRBV6-2 or TRBV6-3 and J usage is TRBJ2-5; 7 positions match TRBD2. CDR3 length: 15 amino acids. Germline values: CDR1 MNHEY, CDR2 SVGEGT. V shed 4 bases and J 3 bases; nucleotides not matched to a gene: 8. The DNA of the CDR3 is TGTGCCAGCAGTTTCGGCCGGAGCGGGGAAGAGACCCAGTACTTC. This codes for CASSFGRSGEETQYF.

The chain combines TRBV6-2 or TRBV6-3 with TRBJ1-2; 7 bases match TRBD1. Germline loops: CDR1 MNHEY, CDR2 SVGEGT. The CDR3 sequence is 13 residues long. V lost 3 bases, J lost 8 bases, and 6 bases stayed unmatched. The CDR3 is CASSYWDSQGYTF. The CDR3 coding sequence is TGTGCCAGCAGTTATTGGGACAGTCAAGGCTACACCTTC.

The chain recombines TRBV4-1 with TRBJ2-3, with D perhaps assigned TRBD1 or TRBD2 (5 bases each). From germline, CDR1 is MGHRA and CDR2 YSYEKL. V dropped 4 bases and J dropped 6 bases, with 14 bases sitting between them. The CDR3 runs 14 residues. CDR3: CASSPTVGADTQYF. DNA for the CDR3: TGCGCCAGCAGCCCGACAGTCGGGGCGGATACGCAGTATTTT.

This clonotype appeared many times. The V call is TRBV7-2, the J call TRBJ2-2, with a possible D match to TRBD2 (5 bases). Germline loops: CDR1 SGHTA, CDR2 FQGNSA. CDR3 length: 19 amino acids. Trimming removed 3 bases at V and 7 bases at J, with 27 bases between. The CDR3 loop reads CASSFRTGTISPGIGELFF. CDR3 nucleotide sequence: TGTGCCAGCAGCTTTAGGACTGGAACTATCAGCCCCGGGATCGGGGAGCTGTTTTTT.

V and J are TRBV20-1 and TRBJ1-6; 8 bases are shared with TRBD1. This CDR3 spans 15 amino acids. Unmatched junction bases numbered 9, after V lost 5 bases and J lost 6 bases. Per germline, CDR1 DFQATT and CDR2 SNEGSKA (reference sequence). The CDR3 spells CSAHYGQGSNSPLHF. The CDR3 nucleotides read TGCAGTGCTCACTACGGACAGGGCAGTAATTCACCCCTCCACTTT.

The table lists this clonotype with a few counts. The V and J genes are TRBV6-1 and TRBJ2-3; 9 bases fit TRBD1. Germline CDR1 MNHNS, CDR2 SASEGT. This CDR3 is built from 17 residues. The V gene end was trimmed by 4 bases and the J gene end by 5 bases; junction bases not matched to a gene: 13. The CDR3 region is CASSGPHKGQGLDTQYF. CDR3 DNA: TGTGCCAGCAGTGGACCCCATAAAGGACAGGGGCTAGATACGCAGTATTTT.

This clonotype was recorded many times. This chain connects TRBV7-6 to TRBJ2-1; D not certain. Germline V CDR1 and CDR2: SGHVS, FNYEAQ. The CDR3 is 13 residues long. V was clipped by 5 bases and J by 5 bases, with 10 bases between them. CDR3 nucleotide sequence: TGTGCCAGCAGCCCCTGGCAGGACAATGAGCAGTTCTTC. It is translated as CASSPWQDNEQFF.

The chain combines TRBV5-1 with TRBJ2-1; D is ambiguous. Germline loops: CDR1 SGHRS, CDR2 YFSETQ. The V and J ends lost 0 bases and 6 bases respectively, with 7 bases between them. The CDR3 is 13 residues long. The CDR3: CASSLVPANEQFF. CDR3 in DNA: TGCGCCAGCAGCTTGGTCCCCGCCAATGAGCAGTTCTTC.